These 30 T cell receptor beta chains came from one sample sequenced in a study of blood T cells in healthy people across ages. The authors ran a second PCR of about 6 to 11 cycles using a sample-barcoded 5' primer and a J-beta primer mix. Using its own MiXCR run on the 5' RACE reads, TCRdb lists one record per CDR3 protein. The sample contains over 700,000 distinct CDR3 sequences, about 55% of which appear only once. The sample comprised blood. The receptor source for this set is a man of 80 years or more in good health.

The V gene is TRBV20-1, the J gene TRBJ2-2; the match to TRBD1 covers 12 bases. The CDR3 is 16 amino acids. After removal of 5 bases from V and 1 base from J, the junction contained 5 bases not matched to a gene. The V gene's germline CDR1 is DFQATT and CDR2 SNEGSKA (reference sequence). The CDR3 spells CSAPGQGALNTGELFF. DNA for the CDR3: TGCAGTGCTCCGGGACAGGGGGCGTTGAACACCGGGGAGCTGTTTTTT.

The CDR3 sequence: CASSQGQGYAGELFF. As DNA, the CDR3 is TGTGCCAGCAGTCAAGGACAGGGGTACGCCGGGGAGCTGTTTTTT. V is TRBV28 and J is TRBJ2-2; 9 nucleotides agree with TRBD1. J lost 6 bases, V lost 5 bases, and 7 bases had no gene match. CDR1 MDHEN and CDR2 SYDVKM come from the germline V gene. The CDR3 is 15 residues long.

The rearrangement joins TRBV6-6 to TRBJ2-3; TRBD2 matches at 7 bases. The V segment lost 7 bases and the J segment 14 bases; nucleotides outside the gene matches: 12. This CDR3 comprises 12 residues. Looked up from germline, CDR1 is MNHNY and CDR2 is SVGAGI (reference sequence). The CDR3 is CASTTGGGYAYF. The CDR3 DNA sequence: TGTGCCAGCACCACGGGGGGAGGATACGCGTATTTT.

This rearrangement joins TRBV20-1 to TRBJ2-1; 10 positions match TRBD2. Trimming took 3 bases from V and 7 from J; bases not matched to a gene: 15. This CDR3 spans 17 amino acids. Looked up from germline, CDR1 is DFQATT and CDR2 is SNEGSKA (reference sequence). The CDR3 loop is CSASVASGSKRVNEQFF. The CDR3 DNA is TGCAGTGCTAGTGTGGCTAGCGGGAGTAAAAGGGTGAATGAGCAGTTCTTC.

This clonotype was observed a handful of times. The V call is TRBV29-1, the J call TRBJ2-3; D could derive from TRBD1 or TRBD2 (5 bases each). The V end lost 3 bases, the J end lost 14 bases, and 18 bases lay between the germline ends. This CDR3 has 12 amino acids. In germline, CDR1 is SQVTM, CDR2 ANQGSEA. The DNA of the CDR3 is TGCAGCGTTGAGCCCCAGGGACGGGTCGTGTATTTT. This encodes CSVEPQGRVVYF.

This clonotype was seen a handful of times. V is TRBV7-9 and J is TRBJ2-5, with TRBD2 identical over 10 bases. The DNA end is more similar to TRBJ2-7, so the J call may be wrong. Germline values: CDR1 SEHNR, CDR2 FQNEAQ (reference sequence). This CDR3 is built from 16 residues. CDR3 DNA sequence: TGTGCCAGCAGCCCGCCCGGAGCGGGAGGGAACTACGAGCAGTACTTC. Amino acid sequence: CASSPPGAGGNYEQYF.

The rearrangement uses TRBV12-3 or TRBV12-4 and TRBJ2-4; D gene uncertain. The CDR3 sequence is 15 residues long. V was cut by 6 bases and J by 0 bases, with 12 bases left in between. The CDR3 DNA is TGTGCCAGCAGCCCTCGAATCCTAGCCAAAAACATTCAGTACTTC. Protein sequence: CASSPRILAKNIQYF.

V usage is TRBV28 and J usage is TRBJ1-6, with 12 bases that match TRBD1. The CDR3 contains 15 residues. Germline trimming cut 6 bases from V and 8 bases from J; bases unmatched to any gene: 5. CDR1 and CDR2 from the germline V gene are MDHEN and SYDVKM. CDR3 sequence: CASSGTGGVYSPLHF. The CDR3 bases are TGTGCCAGCAGCGGGACAGGGGGCGTCTATTCACCCCTCCACTTT.

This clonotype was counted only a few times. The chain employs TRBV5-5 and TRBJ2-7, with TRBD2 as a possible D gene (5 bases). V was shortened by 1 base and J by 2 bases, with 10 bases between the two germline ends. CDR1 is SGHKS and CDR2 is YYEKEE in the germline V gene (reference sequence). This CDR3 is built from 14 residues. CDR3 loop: CASSLRSGAYEQYF. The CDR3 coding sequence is TGTGCCAGCAGCTTGAGGAGCGGCGCCTACGAGCAGTACTTC.

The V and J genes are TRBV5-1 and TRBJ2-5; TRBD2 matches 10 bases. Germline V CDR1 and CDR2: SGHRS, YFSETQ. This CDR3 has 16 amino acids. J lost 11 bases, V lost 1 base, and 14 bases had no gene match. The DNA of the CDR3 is TGCGCCAGCAGCTTGCGGGCTAGCGGGAGTTTGGGTGAGCAGTACTTC. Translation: CASSLRASGSLGEQYF.

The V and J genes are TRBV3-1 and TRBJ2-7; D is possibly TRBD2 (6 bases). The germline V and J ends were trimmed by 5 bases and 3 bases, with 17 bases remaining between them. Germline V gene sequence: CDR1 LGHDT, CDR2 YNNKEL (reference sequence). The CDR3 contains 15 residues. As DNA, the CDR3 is TGTGCCAGCAGCACCCAAGGAACTAGCCTCTACGAGCAGTACTTC. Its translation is CASSTQGTSLYEQYF.

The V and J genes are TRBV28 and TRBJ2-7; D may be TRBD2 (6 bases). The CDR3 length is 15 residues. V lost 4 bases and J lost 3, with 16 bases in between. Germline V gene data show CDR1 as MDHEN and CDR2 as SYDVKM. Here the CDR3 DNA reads TGTGCCAGCAGTTCCACGGGGACTCCTCACTACGAGCAGTACTTC. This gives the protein CASSSTGTPHYEQYF. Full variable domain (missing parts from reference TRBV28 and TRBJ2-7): DVKVTQSSRYLVKRTGEKVFLECVQDMDHENMFWYRQDPGLGLRLIYFSYDVKMKEKGDIPEGYSVSREKKERFSLILESASTNQTSMYLCASSSTGTPHYEQYFGPGTRLTVT.

The CDR3: CASRTGGSTGELFF. CDR3 nucleotide sequence: TGTGCCAGCAGGACAGGGGGCAGCACCGGGGAGCTGTTTTTT. V is TRBV2 and J is TRBJ2-2; 10 bases agree with TRBD1. From germline, CDR1 is SNHLY and CDR2 FYNNEI. J gave up 4 bases and V 6 bases, and 2 bases lay outside the gene matches. The CDR3 contains 14 residues.

The CDR3 region is CASSRSGTGNQPQHF. CDR3 sequence (DNA): TGTGCCAGCAGCCGCTCCGGGACAGGCAATCAGCCCCAGCATTTT. The rearrangement links TRBV7-2 to TRBJ1-5; 7 positions agree with TRBD1. Trimming cost V 5 bases and J 2 bases; bases outside gene matches: 6. The CDR3 totals 15 residues. CDR1 and CDR2 from the germline V gene are SGHTA and FQGNSA.

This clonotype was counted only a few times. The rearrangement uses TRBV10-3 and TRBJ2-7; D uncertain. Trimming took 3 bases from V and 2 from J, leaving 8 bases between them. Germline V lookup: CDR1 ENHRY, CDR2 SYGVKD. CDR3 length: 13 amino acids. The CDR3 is CAISEARTYEQYF. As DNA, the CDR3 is TGTGCCATCAGTGAAGCCCGGACCTACGAGCAGTACTTC.

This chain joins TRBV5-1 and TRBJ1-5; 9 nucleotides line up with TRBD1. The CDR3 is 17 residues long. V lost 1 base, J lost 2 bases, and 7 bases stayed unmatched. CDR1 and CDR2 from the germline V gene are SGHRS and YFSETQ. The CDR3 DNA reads TGCGCCAGCAGCTTGTTAGGGGGACAGGGAGGCAATCAGCCCCAGCATTTT. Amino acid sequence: CASSLLGGQGGNQPQHF.

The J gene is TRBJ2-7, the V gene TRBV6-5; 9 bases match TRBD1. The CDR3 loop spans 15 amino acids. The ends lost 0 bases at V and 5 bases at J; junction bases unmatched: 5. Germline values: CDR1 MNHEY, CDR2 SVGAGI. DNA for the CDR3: TGTGCCAGCAGTTACTCAGGACAGGGGAGGAACGAGCAGTACTTC. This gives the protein CASSYSGQGRNEQYF.

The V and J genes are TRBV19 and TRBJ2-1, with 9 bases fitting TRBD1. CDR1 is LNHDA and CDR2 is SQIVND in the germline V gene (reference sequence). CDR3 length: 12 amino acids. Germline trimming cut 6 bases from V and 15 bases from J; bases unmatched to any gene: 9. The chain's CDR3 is CASRLGTGSPFF. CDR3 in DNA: TGTGCCAGTAGGCTTGGGACAGGGTCTCCGTTCTTC.

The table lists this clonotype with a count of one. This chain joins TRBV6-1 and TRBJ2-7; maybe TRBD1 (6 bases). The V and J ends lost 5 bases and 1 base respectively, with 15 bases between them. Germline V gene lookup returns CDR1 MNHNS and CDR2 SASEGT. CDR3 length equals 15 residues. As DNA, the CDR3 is TGTGCCAGCAGTTCCACGCCCGGGACATCCTACGAGCAGTACTTC. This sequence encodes CASSSTPGTSYEQYF.

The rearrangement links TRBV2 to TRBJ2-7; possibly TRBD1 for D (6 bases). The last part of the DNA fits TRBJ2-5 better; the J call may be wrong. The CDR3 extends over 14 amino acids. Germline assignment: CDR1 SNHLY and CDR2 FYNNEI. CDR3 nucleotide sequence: TGTGCCAGCAGTGAAAACAGGGTTGGGGAGACCCAGTACTTC. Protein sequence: CASSENRVGETQYF.

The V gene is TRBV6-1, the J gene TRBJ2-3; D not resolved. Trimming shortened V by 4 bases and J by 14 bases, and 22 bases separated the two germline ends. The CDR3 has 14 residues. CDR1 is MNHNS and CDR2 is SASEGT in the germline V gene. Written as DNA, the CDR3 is TGTGCCAGCAGTGGGGTACAGCCCTACAGATACGCGTATTTT. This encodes CASSGVQPYRYAYF.

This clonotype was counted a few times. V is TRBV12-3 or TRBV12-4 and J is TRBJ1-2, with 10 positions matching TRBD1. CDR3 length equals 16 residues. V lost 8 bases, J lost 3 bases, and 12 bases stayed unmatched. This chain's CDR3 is CASGETGTGEDYGYTF. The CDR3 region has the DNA TGTGCCAGCGGTGAAACGGGGACAGGGGAGGACTATGGCTACACCTTC.

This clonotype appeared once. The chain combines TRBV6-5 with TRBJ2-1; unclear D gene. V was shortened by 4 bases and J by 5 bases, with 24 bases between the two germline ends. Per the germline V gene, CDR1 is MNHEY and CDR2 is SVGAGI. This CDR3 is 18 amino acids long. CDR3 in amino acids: CASSSTALRTPGNNEQFF. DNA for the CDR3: TGTGCCAGCAGTTCCACAGCCCTTCGCACGCCTGGGAACAATGAGCAGTTCTTC.

Here the CDR3 DNA reads TGTGCCAGCAACAGACAGGGGTTGTACTATGGCTACACCTTC. Translation gives CASNRQGLYYGYTF. V gene TRBV12-3 or TRBV12-4 combines with J gene TRBJ1-2; 8 bases map to TRBD1. CDR3 length: 14 residues. Germline trimming cut 7 bases from V and 3 bases from J; bases unmatched to any gene: 7.

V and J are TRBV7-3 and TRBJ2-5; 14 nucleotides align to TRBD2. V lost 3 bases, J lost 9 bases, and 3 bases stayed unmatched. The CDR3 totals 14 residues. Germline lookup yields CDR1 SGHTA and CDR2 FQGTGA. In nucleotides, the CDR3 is TGTGCCAGCAGCTTGGGACTAGCGGGAGCCCCCCAGTACTTC. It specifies CASSLGLAGAPQYF.

Here the CDR3 reads CASSLWLGQGASEQFF. CDR3 nucleotide sequence: TGTGCCAGCAGTTTATGGTTGGGACAGGGGGCGAGTGAGCAGTTCTTC. The chain joins TRBV28 to TRBJ2-1; 12 nucleotides line up with TRBD1. This CDR3 is built from 16 residues. Germline CDR1 MDHEN, CDR2 SYDVKM. J gave up 9 bases and V 0 bases, and 6 bases lay outside the gene matches. The complete variable domain, with remaining parts taken from reference TRBV28 and TRBJ2-1, reads DVKVTQSSRYLVKRTGEKVFLECVQDMDHENMFWYRQDPGLGLRLIYFSYDVKMKEKGDIPEGYSVSREKKERFSLILESASTNQTSMYLCASSLWLGQGASEQFFGPGTRLTVL.

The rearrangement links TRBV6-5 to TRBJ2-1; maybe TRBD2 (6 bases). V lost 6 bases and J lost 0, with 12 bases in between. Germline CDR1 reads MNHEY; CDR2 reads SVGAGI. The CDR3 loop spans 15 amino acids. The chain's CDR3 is CASSRDSISYNEQFF. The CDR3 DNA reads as TGTGCCAGCAGCCGGGACTCCATCTCCTACAATGAGCAGTTCTTC.

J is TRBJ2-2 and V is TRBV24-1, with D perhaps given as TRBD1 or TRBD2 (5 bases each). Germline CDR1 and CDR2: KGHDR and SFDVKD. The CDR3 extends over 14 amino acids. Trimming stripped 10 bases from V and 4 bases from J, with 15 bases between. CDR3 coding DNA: TGTGCCACGAGGGAAAGGGGCGGCACCGGGGAGCTGTTTTTT. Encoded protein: CATRERGGTGELFF.

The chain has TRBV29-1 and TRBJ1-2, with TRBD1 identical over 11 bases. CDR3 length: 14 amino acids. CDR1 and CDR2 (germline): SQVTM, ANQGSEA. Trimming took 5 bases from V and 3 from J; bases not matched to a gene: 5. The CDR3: CSVTGTGGHYGYTF. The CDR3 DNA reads TGCAGCGTTACCGGGACAGGGGGGCACTATGGCTACACCTTC.

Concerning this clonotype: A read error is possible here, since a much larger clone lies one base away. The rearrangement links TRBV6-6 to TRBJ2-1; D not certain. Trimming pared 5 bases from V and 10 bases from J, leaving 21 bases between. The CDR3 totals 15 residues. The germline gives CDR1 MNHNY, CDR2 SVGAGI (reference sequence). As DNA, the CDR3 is TGTGCCAGCAGTGATCCTATGGACGCGGCCTACGAGCAGTTCTTC. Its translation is CASSDPMDAAYEQFF.